Below, 22 T cell receptor beta chains from the same sample are listed, as sequenced in a study of regulatory T cells in long-lasting Graves disease. Regarding time point: persistent/refractory GD, antithyroid drugs over 5 years with positive TRAb. After RNA was extracted from PBMCs, the TCR library was made from it. Arm-PCR of CDR3 regions and iRepertoire HTBI primers were the basis on which TCR beta libraries were built. TCRdb re-called the multiplex PCR reads with MiXCR, one entry per CDR3 protein. The sample records a few hundred thousand distinct CDR3 sequences, around a quarter being singletons. Sequencing used peripheral blood mononuclear cells (PBMCs), obtained when the disease was refractory, from a patient treated with antithyroid drugs. The receptors stem from a female donor with Graves disease.

As to this clonotype: This may be a read error: a much more frequent sequence differs by one nucleotide. This sequence joins TRBV6-2 or TRBV6-3 and TRBJ2-5; D might be TRBD1 (5 bases). The CDR3 contains 18 residues. V gave up 5 bases and J gave up 2 bases, with 24 bases separating them. Germline lookup yields CDR1 MNHEY and CDR2 SVGEGT. The CDR3, as DNA: TGTGCCAGCAGTCACCAGAGACCCCGACAGCGCCTACAAGAGACCCAGTACTTC. This gives the protein CASSHQRPRQRLQETQYF.

This clonotype was counted only a few times. A read error is likely, as this CDR3 ends without the conserved phenylalanine or tryptophan. The CDR3 DNA is TGTGCCACCAGCAGAGGACGACAGCCCTCCTACGAGCAGTACCTC. This codes for CATSRGRQPSYEQYL. The rearrangement joins TRBV15 to TRBJ2-7; D may be TRBD1 (5 bases). Trimming took 1 base from V and 0 from J, leaving 10 bases between them. The CDR3 is 15 amino acids. Per the germline V gene, CDR1 is LNHNV and CDR2 is YYDKDF (reference sequence).

The chain joins TRBV5-1 to TRBJ2-7; 13 bases fit TRBD2. Germline V gives CDR1 SGHRS, CDR2 YFSETQ. CDR3 length equals 15 residues. V shed 4 bases, J shed 3 bases, and the junction held 4 bases outside the gene matches. The CDR3 coding sequence is TGCGCCAGCAGCCAGGGACTAGCGGGGTACTACGAGCAGTACTTC. Translation gives CASSQGLAGYYEQYF.

This clonotype was observed at least ten times. The J gene is TRBJ2-7, the V gene TRBV11-2; 7 bases match TRBD2. The CDR3 contains 15 residues. V lost 5 bases and J lost 6; bases outside the gene matches: 13. Germline CDR1 and CDR2: SGHAT and FQNNGV. CDR3 protein: CASSLRTSSTPEQYF. The CDR3 bases are TGTGCCAGCAGCCTCCGGACTAGTTCAACACCCGAGCAGTACTTC.

The chain joins TRBV14 to TRBJ1-3; perhaps TRBD1 as D (5 bases). The CDR3 totals 17 residues. The germline V gene encodes CDR1 SGHDN and CDR2 FVKESK. With 2 bases removed from V and 0 bases from J, the gap between germline ends came to 14 bases. As DNA, the CDR3 is TGTGCCAGCAGCCAACAAATCGGGACCTACTCTGGAAACACCATATATTTT. It translates to CASSQQIGTYSGNTIYF. The complete variable domain, with remaining parts taken from reference TRBV14 and TRBJ1-3, reads EAGVTQFPSHSVIEKGQTVTLRCDPISGHDNLYWYRRVMGKEIKFLLHFVKESKQDESGMPNNRFLAERTGGTYSTLKVQPAELEDSGVYFCASSQQIGTYSGNTIYFGEGSWLTVV.

As to this clonotype: It may be a read error: a sequence one base away is much more abundant. V gene TRBV27 combines with J gene TRBJ2-5; 12 bases fit TRBD2. The germline V gene has CDR1 MNHEY and CDR2 SMNVEV (reference sequence). There are 16 residues in the CDR3. In nucleotides, the CDR3 is TGTGCCAGCAGTCCACTAGCGGGAGGTCCTCAAGGGACCCAGTACTTC. Protein sequence: CASSPLAGGPQGTQYF.

The CDR3 loop is CASSPQPLRVTDTQYF. The DNA of the CDR3 is TGTGCCAGCTCACCTCAACCTTTAAGGGTCACAGATACGCAGTATTTT. The rearrangement joins TRBV18 to TRBJ2-3; D remains unclear. V was pared by 3 bases and J by 2 bases, with 15 bases between. CDR3 length: 16 residues. The germline gives CDR1 KGHSH, CDR2 LQKENI.

This clonotype was counted at least ten times. The chain recombines TRBV6-5 with TRBJ2-5; D may be TRBD1 (5 bases). This CDR3 contains 14 residues. Trimming took 2 bases from V and 3 from J, leaving 10 bases between them. CDR1 is MNHEY, CDR2 SVGAGI, per germline. The CDR3 bases are TGTGCCAGCAGTTACGGGGCAGGAGAAGAGACCCAGTACTTC. Translation: CASSYGAGEETQYF.

The V call is TRBV5-1, the J call TRBJ1-5, with D perhaps matching TRBD1 (5 bases). The CDR3 sequence is 17 residues long. CDR1 SGHRS and CDR2 YFSETQ come from the germline V gene. V lost 4 bases and J 1 base, leaving 18 bases between the germline ends. The CDR3 coding sequence is TGCGCCAGCAGCCCAGGCGCTGATGGGGGGAGCAATCAGCCCCAGCATTTT. This translates into CASSPGADGGSNQPQHF. The entire variable domain, with the rest obtained from reference TRBV5-1 and TRBJ1-5, is as follows: KAGVTQTPRYLIKTRGQQVTLSCSPISGHRSVSWYQQTPGQGLQFLFEYFSETQRNKGNFPGRFSGRQFSNSRSEMNVSTLELGDSALYLCASSPGADGGSNQPQHFGDGTRLSIL.

This chain uses TRBV19 with TRBJ1-4, with D possibly matching TRBD1 (5 bases). Germline CDR1 LNHDA, CDR2 SQIVND (reference sequence). V was clipped by 4 bases and J by 4 bases, with 13 bases between them. The CDR3 is 15 residues long. In DNA, the CDR3 is TGTGCCAGTAGTACCCCCGGGACTGGTAATGAAAAACTGTTTTTT. Protein: CASSTPGTGNEKLFF. The variable domain in full, completed from reference TRBV19 and TRBJ1-4, reads DGGITQSPKYLFRKEGQNVTLSCEQNLNHDAMYWYRQDPGQGLRLIYYSQIVNDFQKGDIAEGYSVSREKKESFPLTVTSAQKNPTAFYLCASSTPGTGNEKLFFGSGTQLSVL.

This clonotype was counted many times. The rearrangement links TRBV24-1 to TRBJ2-7; 11 bases align to TRBD2. Germline CDR1 KGHDR, CDR2 SFDVKD. This CDR3 region has 17 residues. The ends lost 4 bases at V and 2 bases at J; junction bases unmatched: 9. The CDR3 coding sequence is TGTGCCACCAGTGACGGGGTAGCGGGAGGGCCGGCCTACGAGCAGTACTTC. Its protein is CATSDGVAGGPAYEQYF.

This clonotype showed up just a few times. In DNA, the CDR3 is TGCAGCGTTGGGACTCAGAGGATCACAGATACGCAGTATTTT. Translation gives CSVGTQRITDTQYF. The J gene is TRBJ2-3, the V gene TRBV29-1; the D gene is possibly TRBD2 (5 bases). The CDR3 consists of 14 residues. Germline values: CDR1 SQVTM, CDR2 ANQGSEA. The germline V and J ends were trimmed by 4 bases and 2 bases, with 13 bases remaining between them.

This clonotype has just a few counts. This chain links TRBV3-1 with TRBJ2-5; D perhaps matches TRBD2 (6 bases). The CDR3 has 15 residues. Germline assignment: CDR1 LGHDT and CDR2 YNNKEL (reference sequence). Trimming left V 1 base short and J 5 bases short, with 14 bases between. The CDR3 spells CASSQVSGGKETQYF. CDR3 DNA: TGTGCCAGCAGCCAAGTTAGTGGGGGGAAGGAGACCCAGTACTTC.

This clonotype has at least ten counts. V and J are TRBV7-2 and TRBJ1-2, with a tentative D call TRBD1 (5 bases). Germline V gives CDR1 SGHTA, CDR2 FQGNSA. Between the trimmed V and J ends, which lost 3 bases and 6 bases, there was a span of 11 bases. The CDR3 length is 13 residues. This CDR3 is CASSFQGLDGYTF. The CDR3 DNA sequence: TGTGCCAGCAGCTTCCAGGGCTTGGATGGCTACACCTTC.

This clonotype was recorded many times. V gene TRBV20-1 combines with J gene TRBJ2-7; no reliable D call. CDR3 length: 12 amino acids. Trimming removed 1 base at V and 2 bases at J, with 6 bases between. Germline V CDR1 and CDR2: DFQATT, SNEGSKA (reference sequence). The CDR3 is CSARGQAYEQYF. For the CDR3, the DNA is TGCAGTGCTAGAGGCCAGGCCTACGAGCAGTACTTC.

The CDR3 coding sequence is TGTGCCAGCAGTTCCCCGAGCGGGAGGGCCCGGCTGTACAATGAGCAGTTCTTC. It yields the protein CASSSPSGRARLYNEQFF. The chain carries TRBV6-2 or TRBV6-3 and TRBJ2-5, with 10 nucleotides matching TRBD2. Gene TRBJ2-1 matches the end of the DNA better, so the J call may be wrong. CDR1 is MNHEY and CDR2 is SVGEGT in the germline V gene. This CDR3 is 18 amino acids long.

This clonotype came up many times. V gene TRBV27 combines with J gene TRBJ1-1; D unclear. V was pared by 2 bases and J by 2 bases, with 12 bases between. The CDR3 covers 15 residues. The germline CDR1 and CDR2 sequences are MNHEY and SMNVEV (reference sequence). In DNA form, the CDR3 reads TGTGCCAGCAGTTTAACACCCGGTGGCAACACTGAAGCTTTCTTT. Protein: CASSLTPGGNTEAFF.

There are many counts of this clonotype. The rearrangement joins TRBV27 to TRBJ1-1; maybe TRBD1 (6 bases). This CDR3 comprises 14 residues. Germline V CDR1 and CDR2: MNHEY, SMNVEV (reference sequence). Trimming pared 6 bases from V and 1 base from J, leaving 12 bases between. The CDR3 protein is CASRLGGQNTEAFF. DNA of the CDR3: TGTGCCAGCAGGTTAGGGGGACAGAACACTGAAGCTTTCTTT.

CDR3 region: CAWKSVRQRSNTGELFF. The CDR3 DNA reads as TGTGCCTGGAAATCGGTCCGACAGCGATCGAACACCGGGGAGCTGTTTTTT. The chain recombines TRBV30 with TRBJ2-2, with D possibly TRBD1 on 5 matching bases. Trimming took 4 bases from V and 0 from J, leaving 18 bases between them. CDR3 size: 17 residues. Germline-derived CDR1 and CDR2 are GTSNPN and SVGIG (reference sequence).

V usage is TRBV7-9 and J usage is TRBJ1-4; D possibly corresponds to TRBD1 (5 bases). Germline V CDR1 and CDR2: SEHNR, FQNEAQ (reference sequence). The CDR3 runs to 16 residues. Trimming removed 5 bases at V and 7 bases at J, with 20 bases between. The CDR3 protein is CASSDEFRAGSEKLFF. CDR3 DNA: TGTGCCAGCAGCGATGAATTCAGGGCTGGGAGTGAAAAACTGTTTTTT.

V and J are TRBV20-1 and TRBJ2-7, with a possible D match to TRBD1 (6 bases). The germline V gene encodes CDR1 DFQATT and CDR2 SNEGSKA (reference sequence). CDR3 length: 14 amino acids. Trimming pared 3 bases from V and 3 bases from J, leaving 15 bases between. The CDR3 is CSASGAGVYYEQYF. The CDR3 DNA reads TGCAGTGCTAGCGGGGCAGGGGTCTACTACGAGCAGTACTTC.

This clonotype was recorded many times. CDR3 sequence reads: CASSLTGGSISYEQYF. The CDR3 region has the DNA TGTGCCAGCAGCCTAACGGGAGGCTCGATCTCCTACGAGCAGTACTTC. This chain joins TRBV6-1 and TRBJ2-7; 7 bases line up with TRBD2. CDR3 length: 16 residues. Unmatched junction bases numbered 11, after V lost 6 bases and J lost 0 bases. Germline lookup yields CDR1 MNHNS and CDR2 SASEGT.